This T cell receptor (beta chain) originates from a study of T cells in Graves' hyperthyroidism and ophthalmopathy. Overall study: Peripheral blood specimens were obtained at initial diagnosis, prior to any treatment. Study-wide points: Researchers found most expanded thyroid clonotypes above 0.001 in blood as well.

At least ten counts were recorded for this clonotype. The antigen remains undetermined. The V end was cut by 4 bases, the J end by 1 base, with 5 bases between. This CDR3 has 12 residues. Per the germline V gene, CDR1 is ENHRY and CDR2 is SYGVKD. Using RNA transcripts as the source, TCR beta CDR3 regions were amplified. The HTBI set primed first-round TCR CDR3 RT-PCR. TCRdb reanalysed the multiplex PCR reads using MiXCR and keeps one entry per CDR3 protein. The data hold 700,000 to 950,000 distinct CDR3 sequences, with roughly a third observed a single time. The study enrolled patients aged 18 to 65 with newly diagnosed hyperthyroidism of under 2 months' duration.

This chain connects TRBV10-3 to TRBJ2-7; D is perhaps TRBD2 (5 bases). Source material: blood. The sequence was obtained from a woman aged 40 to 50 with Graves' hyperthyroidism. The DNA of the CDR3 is TGTGCCATCAGTGGAGGGTCCTACGAGCAGTACTTC. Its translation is CAISGGSYEQYF.